The entry that follows covers one T cell receptor (beta chain) sequence. No cognate antigen has been identified for it. Within one base of it there is no much larger clone, and no base qualities were kept. The CDR1 and CDR2 encoded by the germline V gene are LGHNA and YSLEER. Germline trimming: 1 base from V, 4 bases from J; junction bases outside gene matches: 5. Taken from cysteine to phenylalanine, the CDR3 has 15 residues. CDR3 DNA is the only sequence kept; it has 45 bases, read in frame from the first base. The donors belonged to the validation cohort of roughly 120 subjects, which was separate from the roughly 700-subject first cohort. The data originate from a study of cytomegalovirus exposure and HLA in healthy donors (dated by TCRdb to 2015 to 2018). Study-level background: According to a later analysis, one platform produced both the 120 validation repertoires and the 620 or so repertoires of the first cohort. High-throughput TCR immunosequencing, statistical association of individual TCRs with disease status, and machine learning were combined to predict cytomegalovirus infection status. A separate validation cohort of 100 to 150 different subjects was used in addition to the roughly 640-subject first cohort. The study aimed to test whether cataloging public T cell receptors could reveal signatures of past pathogen exposure. The paper as a whole reports these results and caveats: According to the authors, the approach could potentially be generalized to other disease states and immunological phenotypes. A later analysis lacked HLA typing for the validation cohort, so it scored co-occurrence in that cohort across all 110 or so repertoires. In vitro tests confirmed that a few of the cytomegalovirus-associated TCR beta chains recognize cytomegalovirus antigens. The study listed approximately 160 TCR beta chains as associated with cytomegalovirus. The classifier was reported to diagnose cytomegalovirus status with high specificity and sensitivity in both the original and validation cohorts. Most TCR sequences were seen in very few donors, while some public TCRs were found in many individuals. A later analysis found that TCRs clustered in the first cohort also tended to co-occur in the 100 to 150 validation repertoires, with more than 90% of cluster scores above 0.

The method was the immunoSEQ multiplex PCR assay. From the authors' description of their analysis: A statistical classification framework was developed to diagnose cytomegalovirus status using the catalog of TCR beta chain sequences. In TCRdb, the immuneACCESS table is reduced to in-frame sequences with V and J assigned. These tables do not hold every clone; where another copy was compared, an unresolved V gene accounts for under half, and the others remain unexplained. V and J calls plus clone size are reproduced from that table; the DNA served to infer D and trimming. The sample table lists 150,000 to 200,000 clones, approximately 96% of them with a count of one. The ten biggest clones cover approximately 0.97% of the sample.

This TCR derives from a woman between 18 and 29 years old in good health and CMV-seronegative. Material for sequencing was PBMCs. The receptor chain draws on TRBV4-3 and TRBJ2-5, and 8 junction bases match TRBD2. The CDR3 protein is CASSQGRGGGETQYF. The nucleotides are TGCGCCAGCAGCCAAGGACGGGGGGGCGGAGAGACCCAGTACTTC.